This is a list of T cell receptor beta chains from one sample in a study of T cell responses to AZD1222 COVID-19 vaccine. Clones were sequenced by immunoSEQ multiplex PCR, and TCRdb holds only the in-frame ones, with some missing. The repertoire consists of around 63,000 clones, with less than 90% occurring once and the leading ten covering roughly 18%. The sample in question was peripheral blood, obtained on day 0 of AZD1222 vaccination. The source of these receptors is an adult in good health. CDR3s include the opening cysteine and the closing phenylalanine or tryptophan. D genes are given only for firm matches. Clone size is not always given. Where it is, it says once, few, many or a class for expanded clones.

TRBJ2-4	.	.	TRBV6-1	TGTGCCAGCAGTGAACCAGGGTTTAACATTCAGTACTTC	CASSEPGFNIQYF
TRBJ2-2	TRBD2	.	TRBV4-2	TGTGCCAGCAGCCAGGAGCGGGGTGGTATCGGGGAGCTGTTTTTT	CASSQERGGIGELFF
TRBJ1-1	.	.	TRBV5-1	TGCGCCAGCAGCTTTTCCCCGGGTATGAACACTGAAGCTTTCTTT	CASSFSPGMNTEAFF
TRBJ2-7	TRBD2	few	TRBV3-1/TRBV3-2	TGTGCCAGCAGCAGGGGACTAGCGGGGGGAAGGGAGCAGTACTTC	CASSRGLAGGREQYF
TRBJ2-1	TRBD1	.	TRBV3-1/TRBV3-2	TGTGCCAGCAGGCAGGGAAGCTGGACAGGGCGCTACAATGAGCAGTTCTTC	CASRQGSWTGRYNEQFF
TRBJ2-2	.	.	TRBV29-1	TGCAGCGTTGGAGAGGGGGGCTATACCGGGGAGCTGTTTTTT	CSVGEGGYTGELFF
TRBJ1-5	.	once	TRBV7-3	TGTGCCAGCAGCTTAAGTGCGGTCATAGGGGATCAGCCCCAGCATTTT	CASSLSAVIGDQPQHF
TRBJ1-1	TRBD1	.	TRBV9	TGTGCCAGCAGCCCTCCCCGGACAGGGAGGGCGACTGAAGCTTTCTTT	CASSPPRTGRATEAFF
TRBJ1-1	.	.	TRBV5-5	TGTGCCAGCAGCTTGGGAGCCTTGAACACTGAAGCTTTCTTT	CASSLGALNTEAFF
TRBJ1-2	.	.	TRBV24-1	TGTGCCACCAGTGAGACAAGCCCAGACTATGGCTACACCTTC	CATSETSPDYGYTF
TRBJ2-7	.	.	TRBV6-1	TGTGCCAGCAGTGACGCGAGGTACGAGCAGTACTTC	CASSDARYEQYF
TRBJ1-6	.	.	TRBV5-4	TGTGCCAGCAGCTCGGACAGTATCGAACCCCTCCACTTT	CASSSDSIEPLHF
TRBJ1-4	.	.	TRBV5-4	TGTGCCAGCAGCTTCCCGGGGACCCCGGGAAAACTGTTTTTT	CASSFPGTPGKLFF
TRBJ1-6	.	few	TRBV5-4	TGTGCCAGCAGCTTGGACCCCAGGCAGGGAAGAAATTCACCCCTCCACTTT	CASSLDPRQGRNSPLHF
TRBJ1-2	.	.	TRBV19	TGTGCCAGTAGTATGGAGGGAGGGAGCTATGGCTACACCTTC	CASSMEGGSYGYTF
TRBJ1-1	TRBD1	.	TRBV18	TGTGCCAGTCGGGACAGGGTAGGGAACACTGAAGCTTTCTTT	CASRDRVGNTEAFF
TRBJ2-1	.	.	TRBV5-4	TGTGCCAGCAGCGAGAGCTCCTACAATGAGCAGTTCTTC	CASSESSYNEQFF
TRBJ1-2	TRBD1	.	TRBV5-6	TGTGCCAGCAGGTTAGTAGGGGGCCGGAATACCTACACCTTC	CASRLVGGRNTYTF
TRBJ2-7	TRBD1	.	TRBV9	TGTGCCAGCAGCGTAGCTGGGACAGGGGTCTCCTACGAGCAGTACTTC	CASSVAGTGVSYEQYF
TRBJ1-5	TRBD1	.	TRBV19	TGTGCCAGTAGTATAGTAACAGGGGGCCAGCCCCAGCATTTT	CASSIVTGGQPQHF
TRBJ1-1	.	.	TRBV2	TGTGCCAGCAGAGAAAACTTTGCTACTGAAGCTTTCTTT	CASRENFATEAFF
TRBJ1-4	TRBD1	.	TRBV3-1/TRBV3-2	TGTGCCAGCAGCGCCAGACAGGGCACTAATGAAAAACTGTTTTTT	CASSARQGTNEKLFF
TRBJ2-7	.	once	TRBV7-9	TGTGCCAGCAGCTTAGAGGGCAGGAGCTCCTACGAGCAGTACTTC	CASSLEGRSSYEQYF
TRBJ2-3	TRBD2	once	TRBV2	TGTGCCAGCAGTCCAAGGGGGACTAGCGGGGACGATACAGATACGCAGTATTTT	CASSPRGTSGDDTDTQYF
TRBJ2-7	.	once	TRBV19	TGTGCCAGTAGTATGGGCGGATCCCCCTACTACGAGCAGTACTTC	CASSMGGSPYYEQYF